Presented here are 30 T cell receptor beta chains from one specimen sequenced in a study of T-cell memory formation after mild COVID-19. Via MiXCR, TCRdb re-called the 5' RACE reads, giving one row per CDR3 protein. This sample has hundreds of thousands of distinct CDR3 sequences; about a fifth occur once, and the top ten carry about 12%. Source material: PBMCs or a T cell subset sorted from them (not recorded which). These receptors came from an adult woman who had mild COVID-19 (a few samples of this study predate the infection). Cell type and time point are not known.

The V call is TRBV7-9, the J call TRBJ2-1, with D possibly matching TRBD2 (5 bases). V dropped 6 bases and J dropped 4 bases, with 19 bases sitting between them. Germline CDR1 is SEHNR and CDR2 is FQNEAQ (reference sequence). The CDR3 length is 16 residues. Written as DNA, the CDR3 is TGTGCCAGCAGGGGAGCTAACGCCAGCAATTACAATGAGCAGTTCTTC. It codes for CASRGANASNYNEQFF.

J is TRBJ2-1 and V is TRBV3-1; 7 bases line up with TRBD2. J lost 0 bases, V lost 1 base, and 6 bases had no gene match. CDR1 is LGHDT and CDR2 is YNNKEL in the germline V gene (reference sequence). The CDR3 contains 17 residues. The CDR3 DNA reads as TGTGCCAGCAGCCAAGGTCTGAGCGGGGCCTCCTACAATGAGCAGTTCTTC. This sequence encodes CASSQGLSGASYNEQFF.

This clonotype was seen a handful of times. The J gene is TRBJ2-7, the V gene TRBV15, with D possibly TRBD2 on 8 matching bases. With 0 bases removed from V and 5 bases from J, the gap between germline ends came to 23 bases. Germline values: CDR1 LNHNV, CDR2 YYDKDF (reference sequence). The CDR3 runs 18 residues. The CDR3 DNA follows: TGTGCCACCAGCAGAGATCGGCGGGGGGAGACAGGGAACCACGAGCAGTACTTC. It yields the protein CATSRDRRGETGNHEQYF.

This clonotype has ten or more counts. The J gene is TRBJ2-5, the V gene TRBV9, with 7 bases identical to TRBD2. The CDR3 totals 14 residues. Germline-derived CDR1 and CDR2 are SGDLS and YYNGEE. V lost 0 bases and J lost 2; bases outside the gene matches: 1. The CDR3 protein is CASSVGGRQETQYF. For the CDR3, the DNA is TGTGCCAGCAGCGTAGGCGGGAGACAAGAGACCCAGTACTTC. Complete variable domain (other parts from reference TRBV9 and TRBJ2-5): DSGVTQTPKHLITATGQRVTLRCSPRSGDLSVYWYQQSLDQGLQFLIQYYNGEERAKGNILERFSAQQFPDLHSELNLSSLELGDSALYFCASSVGGRQETQYFGPGTRLLVL.

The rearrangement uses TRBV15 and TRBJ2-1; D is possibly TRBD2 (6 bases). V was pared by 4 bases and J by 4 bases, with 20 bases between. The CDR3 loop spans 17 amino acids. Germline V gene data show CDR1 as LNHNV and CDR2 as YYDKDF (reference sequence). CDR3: CATSKILPASEYNEQFF. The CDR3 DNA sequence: TGTGCCACCAGCAAAATATTACCGGCTAGCGAGTACAATGAGCAGTTCTTC.

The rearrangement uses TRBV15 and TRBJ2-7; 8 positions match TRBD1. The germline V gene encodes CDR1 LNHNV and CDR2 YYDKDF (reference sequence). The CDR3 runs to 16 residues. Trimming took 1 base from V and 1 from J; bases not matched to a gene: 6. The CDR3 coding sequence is TGTGCCACCAGCAGAGCCCACAGGGGGTCATCCTACGAGCAGTACTTC. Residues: CATSRAHRGSSYEQYF.

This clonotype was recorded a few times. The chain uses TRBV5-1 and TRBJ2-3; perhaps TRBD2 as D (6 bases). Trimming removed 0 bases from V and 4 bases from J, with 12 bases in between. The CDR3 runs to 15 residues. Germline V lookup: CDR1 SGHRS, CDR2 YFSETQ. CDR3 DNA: TGCGCCAGCAGCTTGGTGGACTACCGGGCAGATACGCAGTATTTT. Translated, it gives CASSLVDYRADTQYF.

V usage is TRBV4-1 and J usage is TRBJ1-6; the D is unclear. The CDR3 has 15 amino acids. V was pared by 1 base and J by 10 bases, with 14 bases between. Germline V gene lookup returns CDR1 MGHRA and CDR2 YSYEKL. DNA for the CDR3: TGCGCCAGCAGCCAAGTACCGGGTGAGGACTCACCCCTCCACTTT. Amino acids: CASSQVPGEDSPLHF.

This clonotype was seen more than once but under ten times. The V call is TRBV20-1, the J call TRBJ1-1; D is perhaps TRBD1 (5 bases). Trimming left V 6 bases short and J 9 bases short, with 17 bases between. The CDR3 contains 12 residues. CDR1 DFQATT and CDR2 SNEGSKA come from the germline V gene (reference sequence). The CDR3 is CSAIHGGGQAFF. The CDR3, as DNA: TGCAGTGCCATCCACGGCGGGGGACAAGCTTTCTTT.

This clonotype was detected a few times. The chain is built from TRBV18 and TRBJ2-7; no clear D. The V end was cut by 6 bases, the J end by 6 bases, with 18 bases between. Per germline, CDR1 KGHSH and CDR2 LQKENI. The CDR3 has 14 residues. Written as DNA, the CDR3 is TGTGCCAGCTCCCCCCCGGGCTACCCCGCCGAGCAGTACTTC. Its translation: CASSPPGYPAEQYF.

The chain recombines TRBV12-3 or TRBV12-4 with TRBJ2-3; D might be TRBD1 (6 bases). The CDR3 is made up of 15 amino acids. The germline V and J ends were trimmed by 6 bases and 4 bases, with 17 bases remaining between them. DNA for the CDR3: TGTGCCAGCAGCTTCAACACAGGGTTTTCAGATACGCAGTATTTT. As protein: CASSFNTGFSDTQYF.

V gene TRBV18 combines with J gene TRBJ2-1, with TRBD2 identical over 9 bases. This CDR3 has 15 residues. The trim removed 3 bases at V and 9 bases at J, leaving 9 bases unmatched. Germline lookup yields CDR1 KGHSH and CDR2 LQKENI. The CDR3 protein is CASSPRAGGGSEQFF. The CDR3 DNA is TGTGCCAGCTCACCTAGAGCGGGAGGAGGCAGTGAGCAGTTCTTC.

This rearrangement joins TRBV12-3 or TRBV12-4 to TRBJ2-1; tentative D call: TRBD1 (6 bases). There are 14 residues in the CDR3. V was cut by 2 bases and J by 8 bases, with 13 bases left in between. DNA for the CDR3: TGTGCCAGCAGTTTAAAACAGGGTAGCCATGAGCAGTTCTTC. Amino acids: CASSLKQGSHEQFF.

The CDR3 sequence: CASSQDRAKNIQYF. CDR3 nucleotide sequence: TGTGCCAGCAGTCAGGACAGAGCCAAAAACATTCAGTACTTC. The chain combines TRBV6-1 with TRBJ2-4, with D possibly matching TRBD1 (6 bases). This CDR3 has 14 amino acids. Trimming shortened V by 5 bases and J by 0 bases, and 8 bases separated the two germline ends. The germline gives CDR1 MNHNS, CDR2 SASEGT.

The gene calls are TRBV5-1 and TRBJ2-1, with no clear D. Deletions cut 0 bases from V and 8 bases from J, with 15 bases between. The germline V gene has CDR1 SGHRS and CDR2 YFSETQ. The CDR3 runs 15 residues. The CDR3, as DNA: TGCGCCAGCAGCTTGGTAGTCTATGCCACGGATGAGCAGTTCTTC. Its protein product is CASSLVVYATDEQFF.

This chain's CDR3 is CASSFGQGNLYGYTF. The CDR3 DNA follows: TGCGCCAGCAGCTTCGGACAGGGAAACCTCTATGGCTACACCTTC. This sequence joins TRBV5-1 and TRBJ1-2, with 8 positions matching TRBD1. This CDR3 is 15 amino acids long. Trimming cost V 2 bases and J 4 bases; bases outside gene matches: 7. Germline-derived CDR1 and CDR2 are SGHRS and YFSETQ.

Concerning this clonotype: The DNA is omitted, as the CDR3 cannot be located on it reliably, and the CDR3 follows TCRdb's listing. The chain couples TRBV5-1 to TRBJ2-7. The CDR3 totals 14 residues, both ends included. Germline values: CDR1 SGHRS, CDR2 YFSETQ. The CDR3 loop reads CASSLVASGNEHYF.

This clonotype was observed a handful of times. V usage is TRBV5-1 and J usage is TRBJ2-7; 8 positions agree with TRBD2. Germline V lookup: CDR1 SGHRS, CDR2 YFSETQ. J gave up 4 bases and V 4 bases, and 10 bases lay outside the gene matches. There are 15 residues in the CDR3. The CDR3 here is CASSRGGRGTYEQYF. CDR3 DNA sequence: TGCGCCAGCAGCCGCGGGGGGAGGGGAACTTACGAGCAGTACTTC.

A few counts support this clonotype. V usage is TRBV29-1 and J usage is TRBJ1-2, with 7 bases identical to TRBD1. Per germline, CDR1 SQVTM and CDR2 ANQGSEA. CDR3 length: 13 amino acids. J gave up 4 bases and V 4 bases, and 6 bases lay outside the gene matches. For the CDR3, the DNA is TGCAGCGTTGGGGACAGCACCGCCTATGGCTACACCTTC. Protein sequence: CSVGDSTAYGYTF.

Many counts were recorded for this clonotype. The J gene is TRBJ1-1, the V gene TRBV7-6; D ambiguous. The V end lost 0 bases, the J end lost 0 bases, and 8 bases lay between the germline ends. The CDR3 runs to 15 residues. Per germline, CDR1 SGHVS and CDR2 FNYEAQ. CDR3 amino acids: CASSLAGGVNTEAFF. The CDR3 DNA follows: TGTGCCAGCAGCTTAGCTGGCGGGGTGAACACTGAAGCTTTCTTT. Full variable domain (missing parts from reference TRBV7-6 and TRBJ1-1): GAGVSQSPRYKVTKRGQDVALRCDPISGHVSLYWYRQALGQGPEFLTYFNYEAQQDKSGLPNDRFSAERPEGSISTLTIQRTEQRDSAMYRCASSLAGGVNTEAFFGQGTRLTVV.

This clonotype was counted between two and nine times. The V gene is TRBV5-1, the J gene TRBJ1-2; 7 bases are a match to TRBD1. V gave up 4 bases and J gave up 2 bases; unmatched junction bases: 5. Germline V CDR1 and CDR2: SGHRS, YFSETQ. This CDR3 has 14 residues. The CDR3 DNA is TGCGCCAGCAGCCCCCGACAGGGAAACTATGGCTACACCTTC. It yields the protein CASSPRQGNYGYTF.

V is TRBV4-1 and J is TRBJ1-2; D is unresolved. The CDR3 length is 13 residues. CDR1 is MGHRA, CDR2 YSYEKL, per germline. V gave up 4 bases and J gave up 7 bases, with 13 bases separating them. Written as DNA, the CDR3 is TGCGCCAGCAGCCCGTCCTTCGGGAGTGGCTACACCTTC. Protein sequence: CASSPSFGSGYTF.

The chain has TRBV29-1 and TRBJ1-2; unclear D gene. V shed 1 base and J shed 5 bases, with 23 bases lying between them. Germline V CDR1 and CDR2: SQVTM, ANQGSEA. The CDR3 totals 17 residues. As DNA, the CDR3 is TGCAGCGTTGAAGCTCATGATGGCAGGAGGGAGGGATATGGCTACACCTTC. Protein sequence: CSVEAHDGRREGYGYTF.

The CDR3 protein is CATSSRSGGQGRITEAFF. For the CDR3, the DNA is TGTGCCACAAGCTCTCGCTCGGGCGGACAGGGGCGAATCACTGAAGCTTTCTTT. This sequence joins TRBV10-3 and TRBJ1-1; 9 bases line up with TRBD1. This CDR3 comprises 18 residues. Germline V gives CDR1 ENHRY, CDR2 SYGVKD. V shed 10 bases, J shed 4 bases, and the junction held 22 bases outside the gene matches.

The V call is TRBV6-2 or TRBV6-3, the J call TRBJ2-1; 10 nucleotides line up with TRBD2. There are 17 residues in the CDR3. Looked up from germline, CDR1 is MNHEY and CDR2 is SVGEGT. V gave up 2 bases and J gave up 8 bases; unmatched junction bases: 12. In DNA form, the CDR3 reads TGTGCCAGCAGTTACCCGACAGCGGGGGGGCCTGGGGATGAGCAGTTCTTC. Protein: CASSYPTAGGPGDEQFF.

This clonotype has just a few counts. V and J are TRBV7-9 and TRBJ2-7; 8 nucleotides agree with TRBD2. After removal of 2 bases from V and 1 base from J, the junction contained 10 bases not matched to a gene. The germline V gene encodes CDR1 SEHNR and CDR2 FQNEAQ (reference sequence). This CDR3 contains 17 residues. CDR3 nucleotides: TGTGCCAGCAGCTTAATTGGATCTAGCGGGCCTTCCTACGAGCAGTACTTC. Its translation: CASSLIGSSGPSYEQYF.

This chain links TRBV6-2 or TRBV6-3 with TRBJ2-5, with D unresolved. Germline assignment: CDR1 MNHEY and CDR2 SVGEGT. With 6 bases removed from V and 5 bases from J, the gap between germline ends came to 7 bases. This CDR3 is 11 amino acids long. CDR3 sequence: CASRDGETQYF. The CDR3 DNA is TGTGCCAGCAGAGACGGGGAGACCCAGTACTTC.

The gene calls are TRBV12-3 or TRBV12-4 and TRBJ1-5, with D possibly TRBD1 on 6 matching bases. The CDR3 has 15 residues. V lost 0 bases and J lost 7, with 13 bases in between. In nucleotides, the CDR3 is TGTGCCAGCAGTTTAGCGCTCGGGGGCGTCCAGCCCCAGCATTTT. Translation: CASSLALGGVQPQHF.

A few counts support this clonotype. The CDR3: CASSLLGGVATGELFF. The CDR3 DNA follows: TGCGCCAGCAGCTTGTTGGGGGGTGTCGCGACCGGGGAGCTGTTTTTT. The V gene is TRBV5-1, the J gene TRBJ2-2, with D possibly matching TRBD2 (6 bases). CDR3 size: 16 residues. Trimming took 1 base from V and 5 from J, leaving 15 bases between them. In germline, CDR1 is SGHRS, CDR2 YFSETQ.

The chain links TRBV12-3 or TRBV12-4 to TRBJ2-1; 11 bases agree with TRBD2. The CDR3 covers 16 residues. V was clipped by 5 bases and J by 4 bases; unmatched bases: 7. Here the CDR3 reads CASSRQTSGMYNEQFF. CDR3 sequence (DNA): TGTGCCAGCAGTCGCCAGACTAGCGGGATGTACAATGAGCAGTTCTTC.